Listed below are T cell receptor beta chains from one sample, sequenced in a study of beta chain features in type 1 diabetes. TCRdb's copy holds only in-frame clones and misses some; the assay was immunoSEQ multiplex PCR. The profile covers under 800,000 clones, with 15% to 17% appearing a single time and approximately 0.087% taken by the ten largest. What was sequenced was naive CD4+ T cells from blood. The receptors shown here come from a young man in good health. Both conserved end residues are part of each CDR3. The D gene is left open where the match is weak. Size is stated for part of the rows, as once, few or many counts, or as a class when the clone is expanded.

D: TRBD2; J: TRBJ2-6; size: -; V: TRBV29-1; DNA: TGCAGCGTTATGACTAGCAACTCTGGGGCCAACGTCCTGACTTTC; CDR3: CSVMTSNSGANVLTF
D: TRBD1; J: TRBJ1-2; size: -; V: TRBV5-1; DNA: TGCGCCAGCAGGCCAGGACAGGGGCTTGGCTACACCTTC; CDR3: CASRPGQGLGYTF
D: -; J: TRBJ2-3; size: -; V: TRBV6-1; DNA: TGTGCCAGCAGTGAATCTGGCGCAGCTCGGCTATCCACGCAGTATTTT; CDR3: CASSESGAARLSTQYF
D: -; J: TRBJ2-7; size: few; V: TRBV7-9; DNA: TGTGCCAGCAGCTCCAGGGGTCCCGAGCACTACGAGCAGTACTTC; CDR3: CASSSRGPEHYEQYF
D: TRBD1; J: TRBJ2-7; size: -; V: TRBV29-1; DNA: TGCAGCGTTGAGGGGGGACAGGAAAGCTCCTACGAGCAGTACTTC; CDR3: CSVEGGQESSYEQYF
D: -; J: TRBJ1-5; size: -; V: TRBV2; DNA: TGTGCCAGCAAAGAGCTAACAGGGATCAATCAGCCCCAGCATTTT; CDR3: CASKELTGINQPQHF
D: -; J: TRBJ1-2; size: -; V: TRBV4-3; DNA: TGCGCCAGCAGCCAAGTTTGGCCCGGACTCGACTATGGCTACACCTTC; CDR3: CASSQVWPGLDYGYTF
D: TRBD2; J: TRBJ2-3; size: few; V: TRBV5-1; DNA: TGCGCCAGCAGCTTGGCCGAAGGGGCGGGAGTAGGTGCAGATACGCAGTATTTT; CDR3: CASSLAEGAGVGADTQYF
D: TRBD1; J: TRBJ1-1; size: -; V: TRBV18; DNA: TGTGCCAGCTCACCTGACAGGGTTTGGGCTGAAGCTTTCTTT; CDR3: CASSPDRVWAEAFF
D: -; J: TRBJ2-3; size: few; V: TRBV4-3; DNA: TGCGCCAGCAGCGCGTCCGGGACAGATACGCAGTATTTT; CDR3: CASSASGTDTQYF
D: -; J: TRBJ2-7; size: -; V: TRBV21-1; DNA: TGTGCCAGCAGCAAATCCGCCTGGTACGAGCAGTACTTC; CDR3: CASSKSAWYEQYF
D: TRBD1; J: TRBJ1-6; size: few; V: TRBV2; DNA: TGTGCCAGCTTAGGACAGGGGGCGAATTATAATTCACCCCTCCACTTT; CDR3: CASLGQGANYNSPLHF
D: TRBD1; J: TRBJ1-6; size: -; V: TRBV4-3; DNA: TGCGCCAGCAGCCAAGGCCTGGACAGGTATAATTCACCCCTCCACTTT; CDR3: CASSQGLDRYNSPLHF
D: -; J: TRBJ1-2; size: -; V: TRBV20-1; DNA: TGCAGTGCTACAGGGGATGGCTACACCTTC; CDR3: CSATGDGYTF
D: -; J: TRBJ1-2; size: -; V: TRBV29-1; DNA: TGCAGCGTTGCCCAGGTATTAAACGAGGGCTACACCTTC; CDR3: CSVAQVLNEGYTF
D: -; J: TRBJ1-2; size: few; V: TRBV7-3; DNA: TGTGCCAGCAGCTTAAGTACAGGGCAAGACTATGGCTACACCTTC; CDR3: CASSLSTGQDYGYTF
D: -; J: TRBJ1-2; size: -; V: TRBV4-3; DNA: TGCGCCAGCAGCCCGGGGCCCCATTCCAGTGGCTACACCTTC; CDR3: CASSPGPHSSGYTF
D: TRBD2; J: TRBJ2-1; size: -; V: TRBV4-1; DNA: TGCGCCAGCAGCCGGGGGGCCGCTAGCGGGAGGGCCTACAATGAGCAGTTCTTC; CDR3: CASSRGAASGRAYNEQFF
D: -; J: TRBJ1-1; size: -; V: TRBV11-2; DNA: TGTGCCAGCAGGGACGGGCTTAGTTCGGCTTTCTTT; CDR3: CASRDGLSSAFF
D: -; J: TRBJ1-5; size: -; V: TRBV27; DNA: TGTGCCAGCCGCCGTGGGGGGGCCCATCAGCCCCAGCATTTT; CDR3: CASRRGGAHQPQHF
D: -; J: TRBJ2-1; size: few; V: TRBV11-2; DNA: TGTGCCAGCAGCTTAGGCCAGGCCTGGGATGAGCAGTTCTTC; CDR3: CASSLGQAWDEQFF
D: TRBD1; J: TRBJ2-7; size: -; V: TRBV27; DNA: TGTGCCAGCCGCCTGGACAGGGCCTACGAGCAGTACTTC; CDR3: CASRLDRAYEQYF
D: -; J: TRBJ2-7; size: -; V: TRBV2; DNA: TGTGCCAGCAGTGAAAACGGGGCCCCAAACCGGGTCCCCTTC; CDR3: CASSENGAPNRVPF
D: TRBD1; J: TRBJ1-1; size: -; V: TRBV18; DNA: TGTGCCAGCTCACCTAGGACAGGACTGAACACTGAAGCTTTCTTT; CDR3: CASSPRTGLNTEAFF
D: -; J: TRBJ1-2; size: -; V: TRBV6-5; DNA: TGTGCCAGCAGGGAGGGACCTATCGATGGCTACACCTTC; CDR3: CASREGPIDGYTF
D: -; J: TRBJ2-5; size: few; V: TRBV5-4; DNA: TGTGCCAGCAGCTTGACGGGACTGGGGGGAGTGGAGACCCAGTACTTC; CDR3: CASSLTGLGGVETQYF
D: TRBD1; J: TRBJ2-7; size: -; V: TRBV7-2; DNA: TGTGCCAGCAGCACAACCGGGACAGGGGTGTCCTACGAGCAGTACTTC; CDR3: CASSTTGTGVSYEQYF
D: -; J: TRBJ1-2; size: -; V: TRBV6-6; DNA: TGTGCCAGCAGTCCGGGACTCCTAAACTATGGCTACACCTTC; CDR3: CASSPGLLNYGYTF
D: TRBD1; J: TRBJ1-5; size: -; V: TRBV5-6; DNA: TGTGCCAGCAGCGATCGACAGGGGGCTAGCAATCAGCCCCAGCATTTT; CDR3: CASSDRQGASNQPQHF
D: -; J: TRBJ2-5; size: -; V: TRBV28; DNA: TGTGCCAGCAGTTTATCCGCGGGGCTGGCCCAAGAGACCCAGTACTTC; CDR3: CASSLSAGLAQETQYF
D: -; J: TRBJ2-3; size: few; V: TRBV5-1; DNA: TGCGCCAGCAGCAACACAGATACGCAGTATTTT; CDR3: CASSNTDTQYF
D: -; J: TRBJ2-3; size: -; V: TRBV11-2; DNA: TGTGCCGGACAAGGGTGGAATAGCGGAGGGACCGGCACAGATACGCAGTATTTT; CDR3: CAGQGWNSGGTGTDTQYF
D: TRBD1; J: TRBJ2-1; size: -; V: TRBV12-5; DNA: TGTGCTAGTGGTTTGGTAGTGTGGAAGGGACAGGGGGCTGCAGGTGGTGAGCAGTTCTTC; CDR3: CASGLVVWKGQGAAGGEQFF
D: -; J: TRBJ1-1; size: -; V: TRBV5-6; DNA: TGTGCCAGCAGCTTGTGGGTTCAGGGTGCTGGTGAAGCTTTCTTT; CDR3: CASSLWVQGAGEAFF
D: -; J: TRBJ2-3; size: -; V: TRBV2; DNA: TGTGCCAGCACTGGGTGGGCCTCGGATACGCAGTATTTT; CDR3: CASTGWASDTQYF
D: -; J: TRBJ1-1; size: once; V: TRBV6-1; DNA: TGTGCCAGCAGGGACGACTCCCGCGAAGCTTTCTTT; CDR3: CASRDDSREAFF
D: TRBD1; J: TRBJ2-5; size: few; V: TRBV7-6; DNA: TGTGCCAGCAGCTCGGACAGGCTGGAGACCCAGTACTTC; CDR3: CASSSDRLETQYF